This T cell receptor beta chain was sequenced during a study of blood T cell repertoires in COVID-19. Study summary: The United States, Italy and Spain supplied acute and convalescent COVID-19 samples. Sample material is recorded as cDNA or gDNA derived from T cells, B-cell-depleted T cells, or PBMCs.

This CDR3 has 17 amino acids. Trimming at V came to 2 bases and at J to 4 bases, leaving 13 bases not matched to a gene. Germline V gene lookup returns CDR1 MNHEY and CDR2 SVGEGT. Original processing notes: Quantification of nucleated cells was approximated via reference gene primer amplification. The repertoire was sequenced with immunoSEQ multiplex PCR; TCRdb's copy has only in-frame clones and lacks some. For V, J and clone size, that table is used; D and trimming come from the DNA. The profile shows roughly 290,000 clones, 70% to 90% of them singletons. The source material was peripheral blood. The chain links TRBV6-2 or TRBV6-3 to TRBJ2-5; TRBD1 matches at 7 bases. The sequence derives from a young woman who had recovered from COVID-19. DNA of the CDR3: TGTGCCAGCAGTTACAGATTTCTACGAAGGGGGCTAGAGACCCAGTACTTC. This codes for CASSYRFLRRGLETQYF.